This TCR beta chain was recovered during a study of T cell responses to AZD1222 COVID-19 vaccine. This CDR3 comprises 14 residues. Germline CDR1 MNHEY, CDR2 SMNVEV (reference sequence). V shed 2 bases and J 10 bases; nucleotides not matched to a gene: 8. Study-wide findings and caveats: Elevations in Spike-specific TCR breadth and depth followed administration of two AZD1222 doses. Baseline seropositivity characterized only a handful of AZD1222 recipients.

TCRdb's table, derived via immunoSEQ multiplex PCR, lists solely in-frame clones and lacks some. The data contain about 110,000 clones, about 85% of them singletons. Concerning this clone: Its antigen is unknown.

The sequencing here drew on peripheral blood, taken on day 0 of AZD1222 vaccination. This chain links TRBV27 with TRBJ1-5; the match to TRBD1 covers 7 bases. The clonotype originates from an adult in good health. CDR3 sequence: CASSLAQGNGPQHF. For the CDR3, the DNA is TGTGCCAGCAGTTTAGCACAGGGGAATGGACCCCAGCATTTT.